The present entry profiles one TCR beta chain with its context. Its antigen is undetermined. This sample is drawn from a study of PD-1 blockade in classical Hodgkin lymphoma. Study-wide results and limits: Possible causes of repertoire differences, disease activity or prior therapy, remain undefined. Newly diagnosed patients and complete responders had comparable diversity at baseline. Researchers reported that CD4+ TCR diversity, though not CD8+, rose significantly by C4D1.

Method: immunoSEQ multiplex PCR; TCRdb's copy keeps in-frame clones and lacks some. The sample has about 64,000 clones, approximately 94% seen once; the top ten hold around 8%. Described time point: cycle 4 day 1 (C4D1), after less than seven weeks of nivolumab. Each and every patient relapsed after autologous stem cell transplantation, and patients got differing brentuximab vedotin exposure. Best outcomes ranged across complete response, partial response and progressive disease. Germline V gives CDR1 LNHDA, CDR2 SQIVND (reference sequence). The CDR3 sequence is 15 residues long. The V and J ends lost 7 bases and 0 bases respectively, with 16 bases between them.

The TCR comes from a human donor with classical Hodgkin lymphoma. This chain links TRBV19 with TRBJ2-7; a weak D match, TRBD1 (6 bases). The material was peripheral blood mononuclear cells (PBMCs), obtained before the fourth cycle of nivolumab. The CDR3 bases are TGTGCCAGTAAGCCGACAGGACCGAGCTCCTACGAGCAGTACTTC. It specifies CASKPTGPSSYEQYF. Full variable domain (missing parts from reference TRBV19 and TRBJ2-7): DGGITQSPKYLFRKEGQNVTLSCEQNLNHDAMYWYRQDPGQGLRLIYYSQIVNDFQKGDIAEGYSVSREKKESFPLTVTSAQKNPTAFYLCASKPTGPSSYEQYFGPGTRLTVT.